In this sample, the clone carrying this T cell receptor beta chain turned up once. Its antigen is not known. This specimen comes from a study of OX40 agonist ivuxolimab in advanced cancers. Study overall: Dose-escalation subjects each had hepatocellular carcinoma, melanoma, renal cell or head and neck cancer. Around 40% of patients had received prior checkpoint inhibitor therapy.

Points from the study as a whole: Expanded peripheral T cell antigen specificity was not determined.

Prior autoimmune disease or systemic immunosuppression barred patients. Clones were read by immunoSEQ multiplex PCR, and TCRdb kept only the in-frame ones, dropping some. Of 60,000 to 90,000 clones listed, about 87% are singletons. Sequenced material: CD4+ or CD8+ T cells sorted from blood, taken in a trial of the OX40 agonist ivuxolimab. This clonotype originated in an adult with an advanced solid tumor such as melanoma, head and neck, liver or kidney cancer.

Here the CDR3 reads CASSLAGAGAYEQYF. CDR3 in DNA: TGCGCCAGCAGCTTGGCCGGCGCGGGGGCCTACGAGCAGTACTTC. V is TRBV5-1 and J is TRBJ2-7, with 7 bases that match TRBD2. The J segment lost 2 bases and the V segment lost 0 bases, leaving 5 bases of the junction unmatched. Germline V gene data show CDR1 as SGHRS and CDR2 as YFSETQ. The CDR3 contains 15 residues.